A selection of T cell receptor beta chains follows, all from one sample in a study of PD-L1 blockade in urothelial cancer. Some clones are missing from TCRdb's copy, which holds only in-frame ones; the method was immunoSEQ multiplex PCR. Among roughly 63,000 clones listed, about four fifths were seen once. Here the sequenced sample was PBMCs, taken around atezolizumab (anti-PD-L1) treatment. The receptor set was obtained from a man between 65 and 85 years old with urothelial cancer. CDR3s include the opening cysteine and the closing phenylalanine or tryptophan. The D gene is left open where the match is weak. The size of a clone is reported for some rows only, either as once, few or many, or as a class for expanded clones.

J: TRBJ2-7
size: NA
V: TRBV5-6
D: TRBD2
DNA: TGTGCCAGCAGCTTGGGACTAGCGGTCTACGAGCAGTACTTC
CDR3: CASSLGLAVYEQYF

J: TRBJ1-1
size: once
V: TRBV21-1
D: NA
DNA: TGTGCCAGCAGCAAAGCGGGAGGGTGGAGGGGTAGAGCTTTCTTT
CDR3: CASSKAGGWRGRAFF

J: TRBJ2-3
size: few
V: TRBV20-1
D: NA
DNA: TGCAGTGCCCCCTTTCTAGCGACGTGGTATTTT
CDR3: CSAPFLATWYF

J: TRBJ1-1
size: NA
V: TRBV25-1
D: NA
DNA: TGTGCCAGCAGTTCTACAGGATTTGGAACTGAAGCTTTCTTT
CDR3: CASSSTGFGTEAFF

J: TRBJ1-1
size: few
V: TRBV19
D: NA
DNA: TGTGCCAGTAGTCGAGGGCGGGCCACTGAAGCTTTCTTT
CDR3: CASSRGRATEAFF

J: TRBJ2-1
size: NA
V: TRBV5-4
D: NA
DNA: TGTGCCAGCAGCTTGGGGGCGACTAGAACCTACAATGAGCAGTTCTTC
CDR3: CASSLGATRTYNEQFF

J: TRBJ1-4
size: NA
V: TRBV29-1
D: NA
DNA: TGCAGCTCCCAGGCAAACGCTAATGAAAAACTGTTTTTT
CDR3: CSSQANANEKLFF

J: TRBJ1-1
size: NA
V: TRBV2
D: TRBD1
DNA: TGTGCCAGCAGTGAAGCAGGGGGCCGAGTCACTGAAGCTTTCTTT
CDR3: CASSEAGGRVTEAFF

J: TRBJ1-6
size: NA
V: TRBV30
D: TRBD1
DNA: TGTGCCTGCAGGGGGAGTTATAATTCACCCCTCCACTTT
CDR3: CACRGSYNSPLHF

J: TRBJ2-3
size: NA
V: TRBV7-6
D: TRBD1
DNA: TGTGCCAGCAGCTTAGAACCCGGACAGGGGCCGGCAGATACGCAGTATTTT
CDR3: CASSLEPGQGPADTQYF

J: TRBJ1-5
size: NA
V: TRBV5-1
D: TRBD1
DNA: TGCGCCAGCAGCTGGGGGACAGGGCTCAATCAGCCCCAGCATTTT
CDR3: CASSWGTGLNQPQHF

J: TRBJ2-7
size: NA
V: TRBV27
D: TRBD1
DNA: TGTGCCAGCAGTCGCTATGGGGGACAGTACGAGCAGTACTTC
CDR3: CASSRYGGQYEQYF

J: TRBJ2-7
size: NA
V: TRBV19
D: NA
DNA: TGTGCCAGTAGTATCCAGGGATGGGACTCGTACGAGCAGTACTTC
CDR3: CASSIQGWDSYEQYF

J: TRBJ2-3
size: NA
V: TRBV2
D: NA
DNA: TGTGCCAGCGCAGGACTCGGTGCAGATACGCAGTATTTT
CDR3: CASAGLGADTQYF

J: TRBJ1-4
size: NA
V: TRBV7-9
D: TRBD1
DNA: TGTGCCAGCAGCTTACGGACAGGGGGCTTGGAAAAACTGTTTTTT
CDR3: CASSLRTGGLEKLFF

J: TRBJ1-1
size: once
V: TRBV2
D: NA
DNA: TGTGCCAGCAGGATTGCGGTTGGCGCGAACACTGAAGCTTTCTTT
CDR3: CASRIAVGANTEAFF

J: TRBJ2-5
size: NA
V: TRBV18
D: NA
DNA: TGTGCCAGCTGTGGAGGGACGTTCGAGACCCAGTACTTC
CDR3: CASCGGTFETQYF

J: TRBJ2-2
size: NA
V: TRBV27
D: NA
DNA: TGTGCCAGCAGTCCCGGCGGACAGACCGGGGAGCTGTTTTTT
CDR3: CASSPGGQTGELFF

J: TRBJ2-1
size: NA
V: TRBV5-1
D: TRBD2
DNA: TGCGCCAGCAGCTTGGTCTCTAGCGGGAGTGTCAATGAGCAGTTCTTC
CDR3: CASSLVSSGSVNEQFF

J: TRBJ2-1
size: NA
V: TRBV5-4
D: NA
DNA: TGTGCCAGCAGCTTGACAGGGCTCAATGAGCAGTTCTTC
CDR3: CASSLTGLNEQFF

J: TRBJ1-2
size: NA
V: TRBV27
D: TRBD1
DNA: TGTGCCAGCAGTTTATCCGGGACAGGGGACTATGGCTACACCTTC
CDR3: CASSLSGTGDYGYTF

J: TRBJ1-5
size: NA
V: TRBV19
D: NA
DNA: TGTGCCAGTAGTATAGGGTCAGGGGAGTATCAGCCCCAGCATTTT
CDR3: CASSIGSGEYQPQHF

J: TRBJ2-3
size: NA
V: TRBV10-3
D: NA
DNA: TGTGCCATCAGTGAAGGGAGAACAGATACGCAGTATTTT
CDR3: CAISEGRTDTQYF

J: TRBJ2-1
size: NA
V: TRBV6-5
D: NA
DNA: TGTGCCAGCAGTTACTCGTGGACTACCTACAATGAGCAGTTCTTC
CDR3: CASSYSWTTYNEQFF

J: TRBJ2-5
size: once
V: TRBV27
D: TRBD2
DNA: TGTGCCAGCAGCTCCAGCGGGAAACAAGAGACCCAGTACTTC
CDR3: CASSSSGKQETQYF

J: TRBJ2-7
size: NA
V: TRBV2
D: NA
DNA: TGTGCCAGCAGAAACAGGGTCACCTCCTACGAGCAGTACTTC
CDR3: CASRNRVTSYEQYF

J: TRBJ1-2
size: few
V: TRBV2
D: TRBD1
DNA: TGTGCCAGCAGGGCCTCCCGGGACAGTGGTATTGATGGCTACACCTTC
CDR3: CASRASRDSGIDGYTF

J: TRBJ2-2
size: NA
V: TRBV19
D: TRBD1
DNA: TGTGCCAGTAGGGACAGGACGAACACCGGGGAGCTGTTTTTT
CDR3: CASRDRTNTGELFF

J: TRBJ2-7
size: NA
V: TRBV15
D: TRBD1
DNA: TGTGCCACCAGCAGAGCCGGACAGGGCTACGAGCAGTACTTC
CDR3: CATSRAGQGYEQYF

J: TRBJ2-7
size: NA
V: TRBV5-4
D: TRBD2
DNA: TGTGCCAGCAGCCCCGGGGGGGAAAGCTACGAGCAGTACTTC
CDR3: CASSPGGESYEQYF

J: TRBJ2-5
size: NA
V: TRBV30
D: NA
DNA: TGTGCCTGGACGGCGGGTGTGGGGGAGACCCAGTACTTC
CDR3: CAWTAGVGETQYF

J: TRBJ1-1
size: few
V: TRBV10-3
D: TRBD1
DNA: TGTGCCATCAGGGGGACAGGGCCAAACACTGAAGCTTTCTTT
CDR3: CAIRGTGPNTEAFF

J: TRBJ2-2
size: few
V: TRBV4-1
D: NA
DNA: TGCGCCAGCAGCCGCGACAGGACCGGGGAGCTGTTTTTT
CDR3: CASSRDRTGELFF